This T cell receptor beta chain was sequenced during a study of blood T cell repertoires in COVID-19. The overall study: Sites across the United States, Italy and Spain contributed samples from acute and convalescent COVID-19. Nucleic acid was either cDNA or gDNA, and it came from T cells, B-cell-depleted T cells, or PBMCs.

Original handling: Reference gene primers were amplified, and this amplification served to estimate nucleated cell counts. Profiling relied on immunoSEQ multiplex PCR, and the TCRdb table lists in-frame clones only, not all of them. That table furnishes V, J and clone size, whereas the DNA furnished D and trimming. The sample lists 80,000 to 95,000 clones, 70% to 90% occurring once. Germline assignment: CDR1 SNHLY and CDR2 FYNNEI. The CDR3 has 12 amino acids. J was trimmed by 7 bases and V by 10 bases; bases with no gene match: 8. The sequence derives from a man between 70 and 80 years old with acute or convalescent COVID-19. The genes are TRBV2 and TRBJ2-7; 9 nucleotides match TRBD1. Material for sequencing was peripheral blood. CDR3 residues: CATGQGNWEQYF. CDR3 in DNA: TGTGCCACCGGACAGGGGAACTGGGAGCAGTACTTC.